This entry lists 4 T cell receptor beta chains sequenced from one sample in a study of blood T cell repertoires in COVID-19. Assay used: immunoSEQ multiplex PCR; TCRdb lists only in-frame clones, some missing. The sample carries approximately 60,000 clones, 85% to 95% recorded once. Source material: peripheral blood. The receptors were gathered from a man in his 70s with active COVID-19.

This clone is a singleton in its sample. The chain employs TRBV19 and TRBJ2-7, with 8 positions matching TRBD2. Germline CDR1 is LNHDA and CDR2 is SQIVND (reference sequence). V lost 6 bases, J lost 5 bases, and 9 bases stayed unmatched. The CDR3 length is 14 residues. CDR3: CASRPSGGPDEQYF. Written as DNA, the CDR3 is TGTGCCAGTAGACCCTCGGGGGGGCCGGACGAGCAGTACTTC.

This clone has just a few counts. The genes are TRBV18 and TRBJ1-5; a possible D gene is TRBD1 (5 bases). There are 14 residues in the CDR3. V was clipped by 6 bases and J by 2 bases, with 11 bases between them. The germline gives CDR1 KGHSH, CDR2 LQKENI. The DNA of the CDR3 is TGTGCCAGCTCGAACCAAGGGGGCAATCAGCCCCAGCATTTT. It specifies CASSNQGGNQPQHF.

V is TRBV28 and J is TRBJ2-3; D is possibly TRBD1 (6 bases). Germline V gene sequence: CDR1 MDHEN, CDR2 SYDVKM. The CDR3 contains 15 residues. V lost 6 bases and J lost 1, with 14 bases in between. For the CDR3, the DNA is TGTGCCAGCAGCCCAACAGGGATAGGCACAGATACGCAGTATTTT. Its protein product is CASSPTGIGTDTQYF.

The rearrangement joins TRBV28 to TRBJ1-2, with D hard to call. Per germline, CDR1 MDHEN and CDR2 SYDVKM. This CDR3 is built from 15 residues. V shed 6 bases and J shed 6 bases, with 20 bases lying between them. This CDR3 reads CASSPMVGEGNGYTF. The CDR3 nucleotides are TGTGCCAGCAGCCCCATGGTCGGGGAAGGTAATGGCTACACCTTC.